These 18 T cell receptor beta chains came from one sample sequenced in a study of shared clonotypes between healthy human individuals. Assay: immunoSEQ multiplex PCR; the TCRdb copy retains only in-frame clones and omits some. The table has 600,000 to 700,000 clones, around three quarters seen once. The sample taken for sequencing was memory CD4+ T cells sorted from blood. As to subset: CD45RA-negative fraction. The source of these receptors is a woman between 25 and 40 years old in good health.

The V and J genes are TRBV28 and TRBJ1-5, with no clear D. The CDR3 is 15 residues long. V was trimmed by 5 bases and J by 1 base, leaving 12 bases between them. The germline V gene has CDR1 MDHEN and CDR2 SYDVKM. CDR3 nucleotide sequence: TGTGCCAGCAGTGGGAGACGTGAAAGCAATCAGCCCCAGCATTTT. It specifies CASSGRRESNQPQHF.

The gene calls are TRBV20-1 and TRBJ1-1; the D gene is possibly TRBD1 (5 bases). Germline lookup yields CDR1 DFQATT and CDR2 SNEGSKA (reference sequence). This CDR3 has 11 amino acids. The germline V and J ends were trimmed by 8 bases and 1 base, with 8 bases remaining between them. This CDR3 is CSRRGNTEAFF. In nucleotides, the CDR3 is TGCAGTCGTAGGGGGAACACTGAAGCTTTCTTT.

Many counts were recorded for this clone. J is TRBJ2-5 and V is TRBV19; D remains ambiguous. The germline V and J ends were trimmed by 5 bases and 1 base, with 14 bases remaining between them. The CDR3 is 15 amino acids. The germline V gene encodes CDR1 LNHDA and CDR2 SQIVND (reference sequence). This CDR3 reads CASSPRLVAQETQYF. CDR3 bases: TGTGCCAGTAGTCCCCGCCTCGTGGCCCAAGAGACCCAGTACTTC.

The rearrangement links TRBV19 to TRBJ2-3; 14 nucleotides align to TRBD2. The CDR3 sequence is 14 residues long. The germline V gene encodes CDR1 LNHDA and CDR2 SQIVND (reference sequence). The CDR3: CAVGLAGGLDTQYF. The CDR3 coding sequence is TGTGCTGTAGGACTAGCGGGAGGATTAGATACGCAGTATTTT.

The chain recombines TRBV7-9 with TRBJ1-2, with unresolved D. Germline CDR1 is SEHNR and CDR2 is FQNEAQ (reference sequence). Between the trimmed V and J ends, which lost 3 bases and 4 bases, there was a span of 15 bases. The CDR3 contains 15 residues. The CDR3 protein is CASSFSYPVGYGYTF. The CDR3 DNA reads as TGTGCCAGCAGCTTTAGCTATCCTGTGGGCTATGGCTACACCTTC.

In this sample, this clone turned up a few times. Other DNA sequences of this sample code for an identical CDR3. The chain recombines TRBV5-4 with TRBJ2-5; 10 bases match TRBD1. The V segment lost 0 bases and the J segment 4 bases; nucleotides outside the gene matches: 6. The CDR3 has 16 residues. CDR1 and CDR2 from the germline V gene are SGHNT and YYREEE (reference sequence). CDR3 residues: CASSLGTGGTGETQYF. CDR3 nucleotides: TGTGCCAGCAGCTTGGGGACAGGGGGGACAGGAGAGACCCAGTACTTC.

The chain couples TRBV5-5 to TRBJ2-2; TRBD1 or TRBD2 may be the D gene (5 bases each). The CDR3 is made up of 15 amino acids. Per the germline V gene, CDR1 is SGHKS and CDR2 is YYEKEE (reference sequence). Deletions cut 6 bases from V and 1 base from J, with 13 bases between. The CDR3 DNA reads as TGTGCCAGCATCCCTGGGACGATGAACACCGGGGAGCTGTTTTTT. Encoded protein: CASIPGTMNTGELFF. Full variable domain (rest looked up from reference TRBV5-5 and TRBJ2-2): DAGVTQSPTHLIKTRGQQVTLRCSPISGHKSVSWYQQVLGQGPQFIFQYYEKEERGRGNFPDRFSARQFPNYSSELNVNALLLGDSALYLCASIPGTMNTGELFFGEGSRLTVL.

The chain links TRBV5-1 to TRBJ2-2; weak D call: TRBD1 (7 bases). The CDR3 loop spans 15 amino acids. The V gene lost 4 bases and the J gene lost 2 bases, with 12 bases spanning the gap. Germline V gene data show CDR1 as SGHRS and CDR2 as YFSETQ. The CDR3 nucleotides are TGCGCCAGCAGCCACAGGGGACTTAACACCGGGGAGCTGTTTTTT. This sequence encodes CASSHRGLNTGELFF.

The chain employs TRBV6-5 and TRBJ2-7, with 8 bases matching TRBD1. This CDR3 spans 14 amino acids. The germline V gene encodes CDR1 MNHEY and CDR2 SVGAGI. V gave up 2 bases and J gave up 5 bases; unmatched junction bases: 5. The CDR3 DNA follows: TGTGCCAGCAGTTACGACAGGGGCAAGGACGAGCAGTACTTC. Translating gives CASSYDRGKDEQYF.

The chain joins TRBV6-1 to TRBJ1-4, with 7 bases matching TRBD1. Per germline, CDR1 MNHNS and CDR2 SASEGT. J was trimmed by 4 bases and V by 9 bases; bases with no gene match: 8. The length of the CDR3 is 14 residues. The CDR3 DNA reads TGTGCCAGTGCTCCGGGACAGCTTAATGAAAAACTGTTTTTT. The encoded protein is CASAPGQLNEKLFF.

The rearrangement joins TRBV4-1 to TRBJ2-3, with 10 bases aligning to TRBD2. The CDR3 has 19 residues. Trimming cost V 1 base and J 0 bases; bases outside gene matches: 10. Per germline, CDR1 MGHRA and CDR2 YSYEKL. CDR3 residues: CASSQGVAGGKPSTDTQYF. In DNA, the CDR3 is TGCGCCAGCAGCCAAGGCGTAGCGGGAGGTAAACCTAGCACAGATACGCAGTATTTT.

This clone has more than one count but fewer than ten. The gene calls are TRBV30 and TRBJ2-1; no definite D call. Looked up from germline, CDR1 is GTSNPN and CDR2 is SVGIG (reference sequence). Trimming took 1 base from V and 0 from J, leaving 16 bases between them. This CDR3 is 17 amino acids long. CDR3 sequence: CAWSGLIATSSYNEQFF. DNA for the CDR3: TGTGCCTGGAGTGGATTAATAGCCACCAGCTCCTACAATGAGCAGTTCTTC.

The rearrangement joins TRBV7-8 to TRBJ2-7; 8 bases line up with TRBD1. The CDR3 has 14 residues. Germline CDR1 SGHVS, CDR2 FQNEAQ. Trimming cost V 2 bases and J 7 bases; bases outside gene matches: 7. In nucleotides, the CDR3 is TGTGCCAGCAGCTTACAGGGGGCGCTGGGGGAGCAGTACTTC. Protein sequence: CASSLQGALGEQYF.

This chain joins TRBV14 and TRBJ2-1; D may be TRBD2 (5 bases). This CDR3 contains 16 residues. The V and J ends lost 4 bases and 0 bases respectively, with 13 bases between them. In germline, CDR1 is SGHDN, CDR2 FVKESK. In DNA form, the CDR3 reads TGTGCCAGCAGCCTTACAGACTACTTCTCCTACAATGAGCAGTTCTTC. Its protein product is CASSLTDYFSYNEQFF.

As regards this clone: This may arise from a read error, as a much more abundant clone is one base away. The CDR3 nucleotides read TGTGCCAGCAGATTAGGCAATGAGCAGTTCTTC. Translated, it gives CASRLGNEQFF. The chain is built from TRBV2 and TRBJ2-1, with no clear D. The germline CDR1 and CDR2 sequences are SNHLY and FYNNEI. V dropped 6 bases and J dropped 6 bases, with 6 bases sitting between them. The CDR3 covers 11 residues. Variable domain in full (rest from reference TRBV2 and TRBJ2-1): EPEVTQTPSHQVTQMGQEVILRCVPISNHLYFYWYRQILGQKVEFLVSFYNNEISEKSEIFDDQFSVERPDGSNFTLKIRSTKLEDSAMYFCASRLGNEQFFGPGTRLTVL.

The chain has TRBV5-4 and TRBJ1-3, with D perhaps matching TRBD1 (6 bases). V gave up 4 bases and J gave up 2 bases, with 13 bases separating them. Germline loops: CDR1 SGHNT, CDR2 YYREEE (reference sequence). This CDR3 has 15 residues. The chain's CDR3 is CASSDYRAAGNTIYF. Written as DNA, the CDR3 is TGTGCCAGCAGCGATTACAGGGCGGCTGGAAACACCATATATTTT.

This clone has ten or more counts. For the CDR3, the DNA is TGTGCCAGCAGCTATACTTGGGGTCAAGAGACCCAGTACTTC. Translation gives CASSYTWGQETQYF. The chain is built from TRBV7-9 and TRBJ2-5; no clear D gene. Germline CDR1 reads SEHNR; CDR2 reads FQNEAQ (reference sequence). V shed 4 bases and J shed 2 bases, with 11 bases lying between them. The CDR3 has 14 amino acids.

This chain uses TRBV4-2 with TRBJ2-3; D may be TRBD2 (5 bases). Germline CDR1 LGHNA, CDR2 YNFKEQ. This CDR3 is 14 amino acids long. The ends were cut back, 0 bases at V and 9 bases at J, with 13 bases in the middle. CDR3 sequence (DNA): TGTGCCAGCAGCCAAGAATCGGGGTTATACACGCAGTATTTT. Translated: CASSQESGLYTQYF.